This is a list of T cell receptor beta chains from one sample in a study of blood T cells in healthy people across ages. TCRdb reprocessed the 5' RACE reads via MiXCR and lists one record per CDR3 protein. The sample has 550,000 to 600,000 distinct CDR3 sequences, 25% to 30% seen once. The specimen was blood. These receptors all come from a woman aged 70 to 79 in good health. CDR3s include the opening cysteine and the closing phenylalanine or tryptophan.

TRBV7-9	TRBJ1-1	CASSPEQGRNTEAFF
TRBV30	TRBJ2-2	CAWSLVDTGELFF
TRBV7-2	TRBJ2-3	CASSLEGRGSTDTQYF
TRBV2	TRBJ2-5	CASSDRGGVYQETQYF
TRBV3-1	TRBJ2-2	CASSQGITTGTGELFF
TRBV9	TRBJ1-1	CASSADSANTEAFF
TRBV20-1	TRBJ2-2	CSARDGGTAGADTGELFF
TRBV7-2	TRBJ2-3	CASSLGGLSTQYF
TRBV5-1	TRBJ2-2	CASNPGNTGELFF
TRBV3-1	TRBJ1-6	CASSQSPGGISPLHF
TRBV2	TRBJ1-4	CASIQEATNEKLFF